Sequencing of this TCR beta chain was carried out in a study of OX40 agonist ivuxolimab in advanced cancers. Turning to the study itself: Ivuxolimab, an agonist antibody against OX40 (CD134), was given to patients. Three patients, one with hepatocellular carcinoma and two with cutaneous melanoma, achieved partial responses. Findings of the study overall: Dose levels from 0.1 to 3.0 mg/kg saw CD4+ and CD8+ blood T cells expand clonally by week 6. CD8+ T cells showed, on average, more clonal expansion than CD4+ cells.

Data came from immunoSEQ multiplex PCR; TCRdb stores just in-frame clones and leaves some out. The table records 65,000 to 80,000 clones, around 86% of them present only once. Trimming left V 0 bases short and J 1 base short, with 12 bases between. The CDR3 extends over 16 amino acids. Germline CDR1 and CDR2: MNHNS and SASEGT. On this clone: The antigen is unknown.

V is TRBV6-1 and J is TRBJ1-2; D gene unclear. Specimen: CD4+ or CD8+ T cells sorted from blood, collected in a trial of the OX40 agonist ivuxolimab. The sequence derives from an adult with an advanced solid tumor such as melanoma, head and neck, liver or kidney cancer. The CDR3 is CASSEATAAVNYGYTF. The CDR3 coding sequence is TGTGCCAGCAGTGAAGCGACGGCAGCCGTTAACTATGGCTACACCTTC.